Listed below are T cell receptor beta chains from one sample, sequenced in a study of blood T cell repertoires in COVID-19. Some clones are missing from TCRdb's copy, which holds only in-frame ones; the method was immunoSEQ multiplex PCR. Counted here are more than 85,000 clones, roughly 80% occurring once; the ten biggest clones make up around 4.2%. Specimen: peripheral blood. The receptors stem from a woman aged 50 to 65 with acute or convalescent COVID-19. CDR3s include the opening cysteine and the closing phenylalanine or tryptophan. Fields, in order: CDR3 protein, CDR3 DNA, clone size, V gene, D gene, J gene. D genes are given only for firm matches. Not every row has a clone size; where given, it reads once, few, many or a size class.

CASSSPGYTEAFF TGTGCCAGCAGTTCCCCAGGGTACACTGAAGCTTTCTTT NA TRBV12-3/TRBV12-4 NA TRBJ1-1
CAISEGPRDTEAFF TGTGCCATCAGTGAAGGACCGAGGGACACTGAAGCTTTCTTT NA TRBV10-3 NA TRBJ1-1
CASSLLGRVDRGLFGVFYGYTF TGTGCCAGCAGTTTACTCGGAAGGGTCGACAGGGGATTATTCGGGGTGTTCTATGGCTACACCTTC NA TRBV27 TRBD1 TRBJ1-2
CASSLRRSGTEAFF TGTGCCAGCAGCCTTCGAAGGTCGGGCACTGAAGCTTTCTTT NA TRBV7-9 NA TRBJ1-1
CASSEEVWGGRGEKLFF TGTGCCAGCAGTGAAGAGGTCTGGGGGGGCCGTGGTGAAAAACTGTTTTTT few TRBV6-1 NA TRBJ1-4
CASSQEGLARYNEQFF TGCGCCAGCAGCCAAGAGGGACTAGCGCGGTACAATGAGCAGTTCTTC NA TRBV4-3 TRBD2 TRBJ2-1
CASSQGRGVEQYF TGTGCCAGCAGCCAAGGGAGGGGAGTGGAGCAGTACTTC NA TRBV3-1/TRBV3-2 NA TRBJ2-7
CASSLIQRGDNEQFF TGTGCCAGCAGCTTAATCCAGCGGGGGGACAATGAGCAGTTCTTC NA TRBV7-2 TRBD2 TRBJ2-1
CASSQNSASGYGYTF TGTGCCAGCAGCCAAAATTCGGCCAGCGGCTATGGCTACACCTTC NA TRBV3-1/TRBV3-2 NA TRBJ1-2
CASSSNRGETQYF TGTGCCAGCTCTTCCAACAGGGGGGAGACCCAGTACTTC NA TRBV6-6 TRBD1 TRBJ2-5
CASRRQRNTEAFF TGTGCCAGCAGGCGACAGCGGAACACTGAAGCTTTCTTT NA TRBV6-5 NA TRBJ1-1
CATSDPVGLGANEQFF TGTGCCACCAGTGACCCCGTGGGCCTGGGGGCCAATGAGCAGTTCTTC NA TRBV24-1 NA TRBJ2-1
CASSFLTDTQYF TGTGCCAGCAGCTTTCTTACAGATACGCAGTATTTT NA TRBV7-2 NA TRBJ2-3
CASSLAGRYSNQPQHF TGTGCCAGCAGCTTGGCAGGTCGCTATAGCAATCAGCCCCAGCATTTT NA TRBV5-6 NA TRBJ1-5
CASRSPPGRGGNQPQHF TGTGCCAGCAGGTCTCCCCCCGGGAGGGGAGGGAATCAGCCCCAGCATTTT once TRBV28 NA TRBJ1-5
CASSLVQGLAGNEQFF TGTGCCAGCAGCTTAGTCCAGGGACTAGCGGGGAATGAGCAGTTCTTC NA TRBV7-2 TRBD2 TRBJ2-1
CSDPPGRGVHQPQHF TGCAGCGACCCGCCGGGACGCGGGGTCCATCAGCCCCAGCATTTT few TRBV29-1 NA TRBJ1-5
CASSSGTELEAFF TGTGCCAGCAGCTCGGGGACAGAACTTGAAGCTTTCTTT NA TRBV7-9 TRBD1 TRBJ1-1
CASSPGTGGYEQYF TGTGCCAGCAGCCCCGGGACAGGGGGGTACGAGCAGTACTTC once TRBV7-6 TRBD1 TRBJ2-7
CATNRVANNSPLHF TGTGCCACTAACAGGGTTGCAAATAATTCACCCCTCCACTTT few TRBV27 NA TRBJ1-6
CASSLGGSPGDSPLHF TGTGCCAGCAGCTTGGGTGGCAGCCCGGGGGATTCACCCCTCCACTTT NA TRBV5-5 NA TRBJ1-6
CSASRTGVGELFF TGCAGTGCTAGTCGGACAGGGGTCGGGGAGCTGTTTTTT once TRBV20-1 TRBD1 TRBJ2-2
CASSVQDIRNSPLHF TGTGCCAGCTCAGTTCAAGACATTAGAAATTCACCCCTCCACTTT NA TRBV18 NA TRBJ1-6
CASSLSGIGNQPQHF TGCGCCAGCAGCTTGTCCGGGATCGGGAATCAGCCCCAGCATTTT NA TRBV5-1 NA TRBJ1-5
CASSRGRLMNTEAFF TGTGCCAGTAGCAGGGGACGGCTCATGAACACTGAAGCTTTCTTT NA TRBV19 NA TRBJ1-1
CASRGTSSYNEQFF TGCGCCAGCAGAGGGACTAGCTCCTACAATGAGCAGTTCTTC NA TRBV5-1 TRBD2 TRBJ2-1
CASSLEGLGGKNIQYF TGCGCCAGCAGCTTGGAAGGTCTGGGGGGCAAAAACATTCAGTACTTC NA TRBV5-1 NA TRBJ2-4
CASSTKAGNTIYF TGTGCCAGTAGTACTAAAGCTGGAAACACCATATATTTT NA TRBV19 NA TRBJ1-3
CSVEVAHEQYF TGCAGCGTTGAAGTTGCGCACGAGCAGTACTTC few TRBV29-1 NA TRBJ2-7
CASSFTSGLGNEQFF TGTGCCAGCAGCTTTACTAGCGGCCTAGGGAATGAGCAGTTCTTC NA TRBV7-8 TRBD2 TRBJ2-1
CASSLHPGQNNSPLHF TGTGCCAGCTCACTTCACCCGGGACAGAATAATTCACCCCTCCACTTT NA TRBV18 TRBD1 TRBJ1-6
CASSPWTGNEQYF TGTGCCAGCAGCCCTTGGACAGGGAACGAGCAGTACTTC NA TRBV7-3 TRBD1 TRBJ2-7
CASNRGLYEQYF TGTGCCAGCAACAGGGGGCTCTACGAGCAGTACTTC few TRBV28 TRBD1 TRBJ2-7
CASSLARGLSYNEQFF TGTGCCAGCAGCTTGGCGCGGGGGCTCTCCTACAATGAGCAGTTCTTC NA TRBV7-9 NA TRBJ2-1
CASSPVSTLNQPQHF TGTGCCAGCAGCCCGGTGTCAACCCTCAATCAGCCCCAGCATTTT few TRBV27 NA TRBJ1-5
CATSAGLAGGGTDTQYF TGTGCCACCAGTGCGGGACTAGCGGGGGGGGGTACAGATACGCAGTATTTT NA TRBV24-1 TRBD2 TRBJ2-3
CSGVLGNTIYF TGCAGCGGTGTACTTGGAAACACCATATATTTT NA TRBV29-1 NA TRBJ1-3
CASSAGADTQYF TGTGCCAGCAGCGCGGGGGCAGATACGCAGTATTTT NA TRBV7-2 TRBD2 TRBJ2-3
CASSYWNRDNSPLHF TGTGCCAGCAGTTACTGGAACAGGGATAATTCACCCCTCCACTTT NA TRBV6-5 NA TRBJ1-6
CASSYWDRGNSPLHF TGTGCCAGCAGCTATTGGGACAGGGGTAATTCACCCCTCCACTTT NA TRBV9 TRBD1 TRBJ1-6
CSASPAGGHPYEQYF TGCAGTGCTAGTCCTGCGGGGGGCCACCCCTACGAGCAGTACTTC NA TRBV20-1 TRBD2 TRBJ2-7
CASSDARVYTGELFF TGCGCCAGCAGTGATGCCAGGGTCTACACCGGGGAGCTGTTTTTT NA TRBV10-2 NA TRBJ2-2
CASRLRQGTNEQYF TGTGCCAGCAGATTAAGACAGGGGACCAACGAGCAGTACTTC few TRBV7-2 TRBD1 TRBJ2-7
CASSPWRRFTNNSPLHF TGTGCCAGCAGCCCTTGGAGGAGGTTTACGAATAATTCACCCCTCCACTTT few TRBV5-6 NA TRBJ1-6
CASSSQGAANEKLFF TGTGCCAGCAGCTCCCAGGGGGCTGCTAATGAAAAACTGTTTTTT NA TRBV7-9 TRBD1 TRBJ1-4
CASIRDTSYGYTF TGTGCCAGCATCCGGGACACCTCCTATGGCTACACCTTC once TRBV5-6 NA TRBJ1-2
CASSEYNGRDEQYF TGTGCCAGCAGCGAGTATAATGGGAGGGACGAGCAGTACTTC NA TRBV7-9 TRBD2 TRBJ2-7
CASSYLSSGGSDTQYF TGTGCCAGCAGTTACCTCTCTAGCGGGGGTTCAGATACGCAGTATTTT once TRBV6-5 TRBD2 TRBJ2-3
CASSLSGLAGGSGELFF TGTGCCAGCAGTTTATCGGGACTAGCGGGGGGAAGCGGGGAGCTGTTTTTT NA TRBV28 TRBD2 TRBJ2-2
CASSLGLANTGELFF TGTGCCAGCAGTTTAGGCCTAGCGAACACCGGGGAGCTGTTTTTT few TRBV27 NA TRBJ2-2
CSVHAANYGYTF TGCAGCGTTCATGCAGCTAACTATGGCTACACCTTC NA TRBV29-1 NA TRBJ1-2
CASSYRRGGTGELFF TGTGCCAGCAGTTACCGGAGGGGGGGCACCGGGGAGCTGTTTTTT NA TRBV6-5 NA TRBJ2-2
CASKGGVSYNEQFF TGTGCCAGTAAGGGAGGAGTTTCCTACAATGAGCAGTTCTTC few TRBV19 NA TRBJ2-1
CASSLTPRGLGTNQETQYF TGTGCCAGCAGCTTAACCCCAAGAGGACTGGGAACAAACCAAGAGACCCAGTACTTC NA TRBV7-9 NA TRBJ2-5
CASRTGLTYEQYF TGTGCCAGCAGGACAGGCCTAACCTACGAGCAGTACTTC once TRBV6-5 NA TRBJ2-7
CASSKTQGGGNTIYF TGTGCCAGCAGTAAAACCCAGGGCGGAGGAAACACCATATATTTT NA TRBV6-5 NA TRBJ1-3